These 18 T cell receptor beta chains came from one sample sequenced in a study of blood T cell repertoires in COVID-19. Assay used: immunoSEQ multiplex PCR; TCRdb lists only in-frame clones, some missing. The data show some 270,000 clones, approximately 90% seen once. Material for sequencing was PBMCs or T cells enriched from blood (not recorded which). These receptors all stem from a woman under 40 with acute COVID-19.

Concerning this clone: Its ends do not fully match the called genes, so a read error is possible. V and J are TRBV5-4 and TRBJ2-1; D may be TRBD2 (6 bases). From germline, CDR1 is SGHNT and CDR2 YYREEE (reference sequence). This CDR3 contains 12 residues. CDR3 in DNA: TGTGCCAGCAGCTTGGGTGGTAGCGGAGCCCTCTTC. Translating gives CASSLGGSGALF.

V usage is TRBV7-6 and J usage is TRBJ2-2; 8 bases are a match to TRBD1. The CDR3 is 15 residues long. After removal of 5 bases from V and 5 bases from J, the junction contained 7 bases not matched to a gene. Germline assignment: CDR1 SGHVS and CDR2 FNYEAQ. CDR3 protein: CASSPETGVTGELFF. The CDR3 nucleotides read TGTGCCAGCAGCCCAGAGACAGGGGTGACCGGGGAGCTGTTTTTT.

V and J are TRBV4-1 and TRBJ2-7; TRBD2 agrees at 7 bases. Germline CDR1 MGHRA, CDR2 YSYEKL. The CDR3 loop spans 16 amino acids. The trim removed 0 bases at V and 6 bases at J, leaving 11 bases unmatched. CDR3: CASSQDRGEGEGEQYF. CDR3 coding DNA: TGCGCCAGCAGCCAAGATCGGGGGGAAGGGGAGGGCGAGCAGTACTTC.

The chain combines TRBV21-1 with TRBJ1-3. TRBV21-1 is an annotated pseudogene. The CDR3 loop spans 16 amino acids. DNA of the CDR3: TGTGCCAGCAGCAGCGGACCCCACGGGGGGGGAAACACCATATATTTT. This codes for CASSSGPHGGGNTIYF.

The chain combines TRBV15 with TRBJ2-1; TRBD2 matches 10 bases. The CDR3 is 17 amino acids. The germline CDR1 and CDR2 sequences are LNHNV and YYDKDF (reference sequence). The V and J ends lost 2 bases and 6 bases, in that order; junction bases with no gene match: 10. Written as DNA, the CDR3 is TGTGCCACCAGCAGAAATACCAGGACTAGCGGAATCAATGAGCAGTTCTTC. Its translation: CATSRNTRTSGINEQFF.

The chain joins TRBV5-1 to TRBJ2-1; 10 bases fit TRBD2. V dropped 3 bases and J dropped 7; count of bases not matched to a gene: 10. CDR1 is SGHRS and CDR2 is YFSETQ in the germline V gene. This CDR3 has 16 amino acids. CDR3 in amino acids: CASSSAGTSVENEQFF. The DNA for the CDR3 is TGCGCCAGCAGCTCAGCCGGGACTAGCGTCGAGAATGAGCAGTTCTTC.

In this sample, this clone turned up once. V is TRBV28 and J is TRBJ2-2; tentative D call: TRBD1 (6 bases). Germline V gene sequence: CDR1 MDHEN, CDR2 SYDVKM. The CDR3 loop spans 14 amino acids. Deletions cut 8 bases from V and 7 bases from J, with 17 bases between. This CDR3 is CASAPHRDHGELFF. The CDR3 nucleotides read TGTGCCAGCGCACCCCACAGGGATCACGGGGAGCTGTTTTTT.

In DNA form, the CDR3 reads TGTGCCAGCAGCGGCCTAGCGGGGTTGGGAGATACGCAGTATTTT. Translating it yields CASSGLAGLGDTQYF. The chain links TRBV11-2 to TRBJ2-3; 9 nucleotides align to TRBD2. V dropped 5 bases and J dropped 5; count of bases not matched to a gene: 8. Looked up from germline, CDR1 is SGHAT and CDR2 is FQNNGV. The length of the CDR3 is 15 residues.

The chain couples TRBV5-5 to TRBJ1-4; D perhaps matches TRBD1 (6 bases). Germline assignment: CDR1 SGHKS and CDR2 YYEKEE (reference sequence). Between the trimmed V and J ends, which lost 2 bases and 8 bases, there was a span of 13 bases. The CDR3 totals 14 residues. This chain's CDR3 is CASSLFSGGEKLFF. Written as DNA, the CDR3 is TGTGCCAGCAGCTTATTCTCGGGGGGCGAAAAACTGTTTTTT.

V and J are TRBV9 and TRBJ1-1, with D maybe TRBD1 (6 bases). The CDR3 length is 16 residues. Per the germline V gene, CDR1 is SGDLS and CDR2 is YYNGEE. With 4 bases removed from V and 3 bases from J, the gap between germline ends came to 19 bases. The chain's CDR3 is CASSLTDSLRYTEAFF. CDR3 bases: TGTGCCAGCAGCCTAACGGACAGCTTGAGGTACACTGAAGCTTTCTTT.

This chain joins TRBV5-1 and TRBJ2-7; 10 nucleotides match TRBD2. V trimming: 4 bases; J trimming: 6 bases; junction bases outside the gene matches: 10. Germline CDR1 reads SGHRS; CDR2 reads YFSETQ. The CDR3 has 15 residues. CDR3: CASSTVAGGNTEQYF. The CDR3 coding sequence is TGCGCCAGCAGCACAGTAGCGGGAGGAAATACCGAGCAGTACTTC.

This sequence joins TRBV4-2 and TRBJ1-5; D may be TRBD1 (6 bases). Germline CDR1 and CDR2: LGHNA and YNFKEQ. The CDR3 covers 14 residues. V was pared by 4 bases and J by 7 bases, with 14 bases between. The CDR3 here is CASSPAGAAQPQHF. The DNA for the CDR3 is TGTGCCAGCAGCCCCGCGGGGGCGGCCCAGCCCCAGCATTTT.

The rearrangement joins TRBV2 to TRBJ2-3; TRBD2 agrees at 11 bases. CDR1 SNHLY and CDR2 FYNNEI come from the germline V gene. The V segment lost 5 bases and the J segment 3 bases; nucleotides outside the gene matches: 4. The CDR3 has 15 amino acids. The CDR3 DNA sequence: TGTGCCAGCAGTCCGACTAGCGGGACTACAGATACGCAGTATTTT. Translated, it gives CASSPTSGTTDTQYF.

V and J are TRBV28 and TRBJ2-2, with D possibly matching TRBD1 (6 bases). Germline CDR1 and CDR2: MDHEN and SYDVKM. The CDR3 covers 15 residues. Trimming took off 4 bases at V and 9 bases at J, with 18 bases between the two ends. The chain's CDR3 is CASSYTPHRDRELFF. CDR3 bases: TGTGCCAGCAGTTATACGCCCCACAGGGATAGGGAGCTGTTTTTT.

V usage is TRBV6-5 and J usage is TRBJ2-1, with 7 bases fitting TRBD1. Trimming removed 6 bases from V and 5 bases from J; junction bases left unmatched: 10. In germline, CDR1 is MNHEY, CDR2 SVGAGI. This CDR3 spans 15 amino acids. This CDR3 reads CASRLTGTENNEQFF. CDR3 sequence (DNA): TGTGCCAGCAGATTAACCGGGACAGAAAACAATGAGCAGTTCTTC.

This chain uses TRBV2 with TRBJ2-3, with 13 bases identical to TRBD2. V was clipped by 6 bases and J by 6 bases; unmatched bases: 9. This CDR3 has 16 amino acids. The germline CDR1 and CDR2 sequences are SNHLY and FYNNEI. CDR3 DNA: TGTGCCAGCAGGACACCACTAGCGGGAGGGCCCGATACGCAGTATTTT. Translated: CASRTPLAGGPDTQYF.

The chain is built from TRBV7-6 and TRBJ2-7; no clear D. The CDR3 loop spans 15 amino acids. Germline loops: CDR1 SGHVS, CDR2 FNYEAQ. V lost 0 bases and J 2 bases, leaving 11 bases between the germline ends. The CDR3 DNA is TGTGCCAGCAGCTTAGCGAGGTCAAGTACCTACGAGCAGTACTTC. Translating gives CASSLARSSTYEQYF.

The chain links TRBV9 to TRBJ2-4; TRBD2 agrees at 7 bases. This CDR3 has 14 amino acids. V shed 4 bases and J 7 bases; nucleotides not matched to a gene: 8. Germline V gene lookup returns CDR1 SGDLS and CDR2 YYNGEE. The CDR3 DNA is TGTGCCAGCAGCACGCGGGGGTTGGATAACATTCAGTACTTC. Its protein is CASSTRGLDNIQYF. The full variable domain, with the rest looked up from reference TRBV9 and TRBJ2-4, is DSGVTQTPKHLITATGQRVTLRCSPRSGDLSVYWYQQSLDQGLQFLIQYYNGEERAKGNILERFSAQQFPDLHSELNLSSLELGDSALYFCASSTRGLDNIQYFGAGTRLSVL.